The next 16 T cell receptor beta chains were all read from a single sample in a study of cytomegalovirus exposure and HLA in healthy donors. The repertoire was sequenced with immunoSEQ multiplex PCR; TCRdb's copy has only in-frame clones and lacks some. The sample lists around 150,000 clones, roughly 88% occurring once. Sequencing was done on a sample of PBMCs. The receptors stem from a woman younger than 35 in good health and CMV-seropositive.

The chain joins TRBV5-5 to TRBJ2-7, with a tentative D call TRBD1 (5 bases). CDR3 length: 12 amino acids. In germline, CDR1 is SGHKS, CDR2 YYEKEE (reference sequence). The ends were cut back, 3 bases at V and 3 bases at J, with 7 bases in the middle. The CDR3 loop is CASSWTNYEQYF. The DNA of the CDR3 is TGTGCCAGCAGCTGGACAAACTACGAGCAGTACTTC.

The rearrangement uses TRBV4-1 and TRBJ2-1, with TRBD2 identical over 11 bases. The CDR3 is 17 amino acids. Trimming took 1 base from V and 4 from J; bases not matched to a gene: 6. In germline, CDR1 is MGHRA, CDR2 YSYEKL. CDR3 protein: CASSQGLAGGNYNEQFF. For the CDR3, the DNA is TGCGCCAGCAGCCAAGGGCTAGCGGGAGGAAATTACAATGAGCAGTTCTTC.

The V call is TRBV5-1, the J call TRBJ1-2; D may be TRBD1 (6 bases). Looked up from germline, CDR1 is SGHRS and CDR2 is YFSETQ. The CDR3 contains 15 residues. Between the trimmed V and J ends, which lost 4 bases and 6 bases, there was a span of 19 bases. The CDR3 sequence is CASSAAPGTLDGYTF. CDR3 DNA: TGCGCCAGCAGCGCGGCTCCCGGGACATTAGATGGCTACACCTTC.

This clone was counted only a few times. This chain connects TRBV10-3 to TRBJ1-2, with 7 bases lining up with TRBD1. Germline lookup yields CDR1 ENHRY and CDR2 SYGVKD. The CDR3 is 14 residues long. Trimming took 3 bases from V and 7 from J; bases not matched to a gene: 8. The CDR3: CAISDGQGDFGYTF. Here the CDR3 DNA reads TGTGCCATCAGTGATGGGCAGGGGGACTTTGGCTACACCTTC.

The rearrangement joins TRBV9 to TRBJ2-7; 7 nucleotides line up with TRBD1. The V and J ends lost 4 bases and 4 bases, in that order; junction bases with no gene match: 8. This CDR3 region has 14 residues. Germline V gene sequence: CDR1 SGDLS, CDR2 YYNGEE. The CDR3: CASSPRDRTYEQYF. CDR3 coding DNA: TGTGCCAGCAGCCCCCGGGACAGAACTTACGAGCAGTACTTC.

This sequence joins TRBV5-1 and TRBJ2-7, with 7 bases matching TRBD2. CDR1 and CDR2 (germline): SGHRS, YFSETQ. This CDR3 contains 14 residues. With V trimmed by 7 bases and J by 7 bases, 14 bases remained unmatched. CDR3 region: CASGLGDQAGEQYF. The DNA for the CDR3 is TGCGCCAGCGGGCTGGGGGACCAAGCGGGGGAGCAGTACTTC.

This clone appeared a few times. The chain uses TRBV10-3 and TRBJ1-2; D gene unclear. Germline CDR1 ENHRY, CDR2 SYGVKD. This CDR3 comprises 12 residues. With 2 bases removed from V and 9 bases from J, the gap between germline ends came to 10 bases. Here the CDR3 reads CAISEERYSYTF. The CDR3 bases are TGTGCCATCAGTGAGGAACGGTATAGCTACACCTTC.

V and J are TRBV7-8 and TRBJ2-7, with 7 bases lining up with TRBD2. The V gene end was trimmed by 5 bases and the J gene end by 6 bases; junction bases not matched to a gene: 7. The CDR3 totals 13 residues. The germline V gene encodes CDR1 SGHVS and CDR2 FQNEAQ. In nucleotides, the CDR3 is TGTGCCAGCAGCCCCAGACTAGCCGGCGAGCAGTACTTC. Its translation: CASSPRLAGEQYF. The full variable domain, with the rest looked up from reference TRBV7-8 and TRBJ2-7, is GAGVSQSPRYKVAKRGQDVALRCDPISGHVSLFWYQQALGQGPEFLTYFQNEAQLDKSGLPSDRFFAERPEGSVSTLKIQRTQQEDSAVYLCASSPRLAGEQYFGPGTRLTVT.

The V call is TRBV6-5, the J call TRBJ1-2; 7 bases agree with TRBD1. V lost 2 bases and J lost 4; bases outside the gene matches: 1. The CDR3 totals 13 residues. Germline CDR1 is MNHEY and CDR2 is SVGAGI. The CDR3 protein is CASSYAGGYGYTF. For the CDR3, the DNA is TGTGCCAGCAGTTACGCAGGGGGCTATGGCTACACCTTC.

DNA for the CDR3: TGTGCCAGCGCACTAGCGGGGGCGACAGATACGCAGTATTTT. Translation gives CASALAGATDTQYF. This chain joins TRBV2 and TRBJ2-3, with TRBD2 matching over 11 bases. This CDR3 contains 14 residues. The trim removed 8 bases at V and 3 bases at J, leaving 4 bases unmatched. Germline-derived CDR1 and CDR2 are SNHLY and FYNNEI.

This rearrangement joins TRBV4-1 to TRBJ1-6; D not resolved. Germline CDR1 and CDR2: MGHRA and YSYEKL. Between the trimmed V and J ends, which lost 3 bases and 7 bases, there was a span of 4 bases. This CDR3 is 12 amino acids long. DNA for the CDR3: TGCGCCAGCAGCCATCTAAATTCACCCCTCCACTTT. Residues: CASSHLNSPLHF.

This clone came up once. The chain uses TRBV2 and TRBJ1-5, with a tentative D call TRBD1 (5 bases). Trimming took off 1 base at V and 5 bases at J, with 9 bases between the two ends. The CDR3 spans 14 residues. CDR1 is SNHLY and CDR2 is FYNNEI in the germline V gene. CDR3 coding DNA: TGTGCCAGCAGTGAAGACAGGATAGATCAGCCCCAGCATTTT. This sequence encodes CASSEDRIDQPQHF.

This chain uses TRBV29-1 with TRBJ2-1, with 10 bases matching TRBD1. CDR1 is SQVTM, CDR2 ANQGSEA, per germline. The CDR3 totals 13 residues. V dropped 8 bases and J dropped 2; count of bases not matched to a gene: 3. This chain's CDR3 is CSLGQGAYNEQFF. In DNA, the CDR3 is TGCAGCCTTGGACAGGGGGCCTACAATGAGCAGTTCTTC.

The J gene is TRBJ1-2, the V gene TRBV5-1, with D unresolved. This CDR3 has 13 amino acids. V lost 0 bases, J lost 1 base, and 4 bases lay in between. Germline V lookup: CDR1 SGHRS, CDR2 YFSETQ. The DNA of the CDR3 is TGCGCCAGCAGCTTGGTCAGTAACTATGGCTACACCTTC. Amino acid sequence: CASSLVSNYGYTF.

V is TRBV5-1 and J is TRBJ2-1; D is uncertain. Trimming removed 6 bases from V and 5 bases from J, with 9 bases in between. This CDR3 comprises 12 residues. Germline V gives CDR1 SGHRS, CDR2 YFSETQ. The DNA for the CDR3 is TGCGCCAGCAACCTCTACGACAATGAGCAGTTCTTC. Translating gives CASNLYDNEQFF.

This chain links TRBV9 with TRBJ1-6, with 7 bases that match TRBD1. The CDR3 extends over 16 amino acids. V shed 3 bases and J 6 bases; nucleotides not matched to a gene: 9. Germline V CDR1 and CDR2: SGDLS, YYNGEE. CDR3 protein: CASSETTGTANSPLHF. The CDR3 DNA reads as TGTGCCAGCAGCGAGACTACCGGGACAGCTAATTCACCCCTCCACTTT. Complete variable domain (other parts from reference TRBV9 and TRBJ1-6): DSGVTQTPKHLITATGQRVTLRCSPRSGDLSVYWYQQSLDQGLQFLIQYYNGEERAKGNILERFSAQQFPDLHSELNLSSLELGDSALYFCASSETTGTANSPLHFGNGTRLTVT.